These 10 T cell receptor beta chains came from one sample sequenced in a study of T cell responses to AZD1222 COVID-19 vaccine (dated by TCRdb to the early 2020s). In light of the paper, this sample's time point label describes: about 28 days (+/-7) after the second vaccine dose. Preparation of the library involved the immunoSEQ multiplex PCR assay. This immuneACCESS table, as held by TCRdb, lists in-frame sequences with V and J called but not all clones. Of the missing ones, under half trace to an unresolved V gene in checked studies; the others have no known cause. The sample includes fewer than 200,000 clones, with 90% to 95% observed a single time. Together, the top ten hold over 1.5% of the sample. The sample in question was peripheral blood, obtained 28 days after the second AZD1222 dose. The origin of the receptors is an adult who received the AZD1222 COVID-19 vaccine.

The chain is built from TRBV27 and TRBJ1-1; D not resolved. V lost 4 bases, J lost 2 bases, and 14 bases lay in between. Germline V lookup: CDR1 MNHEY, CDR2 SMNVEV (reference sequence). The CDR3 runs 15 residues. The DNA for the CDR3 is TGTGCCAGCAGTTATGCCCCGAGCAGAAACACTGAAGCTTTCTTT. It codes for CASSYAPSRNTEAFF.

This clone was found once. The DNA for the CDR3 is TGTGCCAGCAGTGAGCGTGGGGGCGGAATGGGCACTGAAGCTTTCTTT. It yields the protein CASSERGGGMGTEAFF. This sequence joins TRBV6-4 and TRBJ1-1, with D tentatively TRBD1 (6 bases). Germline assignment: CDR1 MRHNA and CDR2 SNTAGT. The V and J ends lost 3 bases and 4 bases respectively, with 18 bases between them. The CDR3 runs to 16 residues.

The chain joins TRBV5-1 to TRBJ2-1; D uncertain. CDR3 length: 14 amino acids. The V end was cut by 3 bases, the J end by 4 bases, with 11 bases between. The germline CDR1 and CDR2 sequences are SGHRS and YFSETQ. Here the CDR3 reads CASSSAALYNEQFF. In DNA form, the CDR3 reads TGCGCCAGCAGCTCGGCCGCCTTATACAATGAGCAGTTCTTC.

This rearrangement joins TRBV5-1 to TRBJ1-1; perhaps TRBD1 as D (5 bases). CDR1 and CDR2 from the germline V gene are SGHRS and YFSETQ. CDR3 size: 16 residues. The V end lost 2 bases, the J end lost 0 bases, and 14 bases lay between the germline ends. CDR3 in DNA: TGCGCCAGCAGCTTTCAGGAGGGGCTCATGAACACTGAAGCTTTCTTT. This encodes CASSFQEGLMNTEAFF. The complete variable domain, with remaining parts taken from reference TRBV5-1 and TRBJ1-1, reads KAGVTQTPRYLIKTRGQQVTLSCSPISGHRSVSWYQQTPGQGLQFLFEYFSETQRNKGNFPGRFSGRQFSNSRSEMNVSTLELGDSALYLCASSFQEGLMNTEAFFGQGTRLTVV.

The V call is TRBV2, the J call TRBJ2-7; 12 bases align to TRBD2. This CDR3 spans 17 amino acids. The V segment lost 7 bases and the J segment 0 bases; nucleotides outside the gene matches: 10. CDR1 is SNHLY, CDR2 FYNNEI, per germline. The CDR3 DNA reads TGTGCCAGCACTATGACTAGCGGGGGCCATAGCTCCTACGAGCAGTACTTC. This translates into CASTMTSGGHSSYEQYF.

This chain uses TRBV13 with TRBJ1-2; D gene uncertain. The germline V gene has CDR1 PRHDT and CDR2 FYEKMQ (reference sequence). The V end lost 5 bases, the J end lost 2 bases, and 18 bases lay between the germline ends. The CDR3 spans 16 residues. CDR3 region: CASSAQLKSLNYGYTF. CDR3 DNA: TGTGCCAGCAGCGCCCAGTTGAAATCCTTAAACTATGGCTACACCTTC.

The rearrangement uses TRBV5-1 and TRBJ2-1; D might be TRBD2 (6 bases). Trimming left V 4 bases short and J 5 bases short, with 16 bases between. The CDR3 sequence is 15 residues long. Looked up from germline, CDR1 is SGHRS and CDR2 is YFSETQ. CDR3 nucleotides: TGCGCCAGCAGCATTCCGGGACTTTCCAACAATGAGCAGTTCTTC. Encoded protein: CASSIPGLSNNEQFF. The variable domain in full, with the rest retrieved from reference TRBV5-1 and TRBJ2-1, is KAGVTQTPRYLIKTRGQQVTLSCSPISGHRSVSWYQQTPGQGLQFLFEYFSETQRNKGNFPGRFSGRQFSNSRSEMNVSTLELGDSALYLCASSIPGLSNNEQFFGPGTRLTVL.

On this clone itself: Within the sample, other DNA sequences also encode this same CDR3. This chain joins TRBV18 and TRBJ2-5, with TRBD1 as a possible D gene (5 bases). The germline CDR1 and CDR2 sequences are KGHSH and LQKENI. V lost 3 bases and J 5 bases, leaving 10 bases between the germline ends. CDR3 length equals 13 residues. CDR3 protein: CASSPGQGETQYF. Written as DNA, the CDR3 is TGTGCCAGCTCACCGGGGCAGGGTGAGACCCAGTACTTC.

The rearrangement joins TRBV12-3 or TRBV12-4 to TRBJ1-2, with 7 bases identical to TRBD1. This CDR3 spans 12 amino acids. The V segment lost 5 bases and the J segment 10 bases; nucleotides outside the gene matches: 7. The CDR3 is CASSPGTASYTF. Here the CDR3 DNA reads TGTGCCAGCAGTCCCGGGACAGCCTCCTACACCTTC.

This clone was seen only a few times. This chain uses TRBV6-1 with TRBJ2-7; D unclear. Trimming removed 3 bases from V and 0 bases from J, with 9 bases in between. The CDR3 spans 14 residues. Germline assignment: CDR1 MNHNS and CDR2 SASEGT. CDR3 bases: TGTGCCAGCAGTGACCCCGGGCCCTCCTACGAGCAGTACTTC. Encoded protein: CASSDPGPSYEQYF.